The 6 T cell receptor beta chains below were found in one sample sequenced in a study of blood T cell repertoires in COVID-19. Assay used: immunoSEQ multiplex PCR; TCRdb lists only in-frame clones, some missing. Of under 200,000 clones listed, around 85% were seen once; the top ten hold 4%. Sequencing was performed on peripheral blood. These receptors all stem from a woman between 70 and 85 years old with acute or convalescent COVID-19.

The chain has TRBV21-1 and TRBJ2-3; the table's D call of TRBD2 was not tested on the DNA. TRBV21-1 is given as a pseudogene. This CDR3 contains 15 residues. CDR3 amino acids: CASSKERTSPDTQYF. The CDR3 DNA reads as TGTGCCAGCAGCAAAGAAAGGACTAGCCCAGATACGCAGTATTTT.

V usage is TRBV6-5 and J usage is TRBJ2-5, with 11 bases matching TRBD2. This CDR3 comprises 15 residues. V gave up 6 bases and J gave up 5 bases; unmatched junction bases: 8. Germline-derived CDR1 and CDR2 are MNHEY and SVGAGI. The CDR3 here is CASSSGLAGGETQYF. DNA for the CDR3: TGTGCCAGCAGCTCCGGACTAGCGGGCGGGGAGACCCAGTACTTC.

The rearrangement joins TRBV7-2 to TRBJ1-3; maybe TRBD1 (5 bases). V was trimmed by 1 base and J by 0 bases, leaving 16 bases between them. Germline loops: CDR1 SGHTA, CDR2 FQGNSA. This CDR3 has 18 residues. For the CDR3, the DNA is TGTGCCAGCAGCTTAGGGGACTTTCTTGTCAACTCTGGAAACACCATATATTTT. It codes for CASSLGDFLVNSGNTIYF.

The J gene is TRBJ2-3, the V gene TRBV24-1, with 7 bases matching TRBD2. Germline lookup yields CDR1 KGHDR and CDR2 SFDVKD. The CDR3 has 14 residues. V lost 5 bases to trimming and J lost 0 bases; unmatched junction nucleotides: 1. CDR3 region: CATSAAGSTDTQYF. DNA for the CDR3: TGTGCCACCAGTGCAGCGGGGAGCACAGATACGCAGTATTTT.

This rearrangement joins TRBV19 to TRBJ2-3; 8 nucleotides agree with TRBD2. The V and J ends lost 5 bases and 3 bases, in that order; junction bases with no gene match: 4. From germline, CDR1 is LNHDA and CDR2 SQIVND (reference sequence). The CDR3 sequence is 14 residues long. The CDR3 DNA is TGTGCCAGTAGTGCCAGCGGGAGTACAGATACGCAGTATTTT. Translation gives CASSASGSTDTQYF.

The gene calls are TRBV7-2 and TRBJ2-2; 7 bases fit TRBD2. Unmatched junction bases numbered 2, after V lost 1 base and J lost 6 bases. The germline V gene has CDR1 SGHTA and CDR2 FQGNSA. CDR3 length: 14 amino acids. This CDR3 is CASSLGGSSGELFF. CDR3 bases: TGTGCCAGCAGCTTAGGCGGGAGTTCCGGGGAGCTGTTTTTT.